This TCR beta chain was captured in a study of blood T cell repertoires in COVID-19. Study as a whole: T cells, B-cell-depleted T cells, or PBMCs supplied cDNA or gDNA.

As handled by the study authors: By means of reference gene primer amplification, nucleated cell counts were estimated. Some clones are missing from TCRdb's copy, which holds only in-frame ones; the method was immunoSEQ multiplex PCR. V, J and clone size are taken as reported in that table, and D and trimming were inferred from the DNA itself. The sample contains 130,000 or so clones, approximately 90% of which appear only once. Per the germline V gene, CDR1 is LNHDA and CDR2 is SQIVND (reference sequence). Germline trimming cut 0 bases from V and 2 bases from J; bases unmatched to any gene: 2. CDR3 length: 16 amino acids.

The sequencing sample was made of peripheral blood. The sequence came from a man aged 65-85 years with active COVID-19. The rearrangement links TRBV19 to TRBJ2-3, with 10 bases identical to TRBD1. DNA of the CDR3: TGTGCCAGTAGTATAGATGGGACAGGGGACACAGATACGCAGTATTTT. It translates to CASSIDGTGDTDTQYF. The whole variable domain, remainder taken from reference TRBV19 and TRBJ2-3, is DGGITQSPKYLFRKEGQNVTLSCEQNLNHDAMYWYRQDPGQGLRLIYYSQIVNDFQKGDIAEGYSVSREKKESFPLTVTSAQKNPTAFYLCASSIDGTGDTDTQYFGPGTRLTVL.